This T cell receptor (beta chain) is drawn from a study of T-cell memory formation after mild COVID-19. Broader study findings: Pre-infection memory contained some responding clones, which suggested that cross-reactive memory had joined. Later expanders leaned CD4+, whereas day 15 to 85 contracting clones were balanced CD4/CD8.

MiXCR, run by TCRdb on the 5' RACE reads, gives a single entry per CDR3 protein. The sample has approximately 300,000 distinct CDR3 sequences; approximately 15% are singletons. CDR1 and CDR2 from the germline V gene are SGHVS and FQNEAQ. This CDR3 comprises 15 residues. The V gene lost 0 bases and the J gene lost 5 bases, with 10 bases spanning the gap. This clonotype has more than one count but fewer than ten. The antigen remains undetermined. What was sequenced was PBMCs or a T cell subset sorted from them (not recorded which). This chain joins TRBV7-8 and TRBJ1-4; the D is unclear. This TCR was recovered from a man younger than 35 who had mild COVID-19 (a few samples of this study predate the infection). Cell type and time point are not known. The CDR3 sequence is CASSLAESVNEKLFF. In nucleotides, the CDR3 is TGTGCCAGCAGCTTAGCGGAGTCAGTAAATGAAAAACTGTTTTTT.